The 22 T cell receptor beta chains in this list originate from one sample, sequenced in a study of regulatory T cells in long-lasting Graves disease. Time point reported: newly diagnosed GD, antithyroid drugs for less than 3 months. Making the TCR library involved RNA that had been extracted from PBMCs. Arm-PCR of CDR3 regions and iRepertoire HTBI primers were the basis on which TCR beta libraries were built. TCRdb reprocessed the multiplex PCR reads with MiXCR, giving one entry per CDR3 protein. The table has around 500,000 distinct CDR3 sequences, about 11% seen once. These sequences were also reported in another study, on T cells in Graves' hyperthyroidism and ophthalmopathy.

Sequenced material: peripheral blood mononuclear cells (PBMCs), taken at new diagnosis, from a patient treated with antithyroid drugs. All receptors derive from a woman between 25 and 40 years old with Graves disease.

This clonotype was seen ten or more times. The rearrangement uses TRBV20-1 and TRBJ2-1, with 9 bases that match TRBD1. V shed 5 bases, J shed 2 bases, and the junction held 10 bases outside the gene matches. There are 16 residues in the CDR3. Germline V gene sequence: CDR1 DFQATT, CDR2 SNEGSKA (reference sequence). For the CDR3, the DNA is TGCAGTGCTCTTCAACAGGGGGCGTACGCCTACAATGAGCAGTTCTTC. Amino acid sequence: CSALQQGAYAYNEQFF.

Concerning this clonotype: A far bigger clonotype differs at one base, so this is likely a read error. The rearrangement uses TRBV11-1 and TRBJ2-5, with 14 nucleotides matching TRBD2. V lost 4 bases and J lost 11; bases outside the gene matches: 15. CDR3 size: 17 residues. The V gene's germline CDR1 is SGHAT and CDR2 FQDESV (reference sequence). CDR3 nucleotide sequence: TGTGCCAGCAGCTCAGGACTAGCGGGAGGAGGTGTAGGTGAGCAGTACTTC. This sequence encodes CASSSGLAGGGVGEQYF.

The rearrangement joins TRBV18 to TRBJ2-3; 7 bases are shared with TRBD1. Per the germline V gene, CDR1 is KGHSH and CDR2 is LQKENI. The CDR3 consists of 16 residues. The ends lost 0 bases at V and 4 bases at J; junction bases unmatched: 7. The CDR3 is CASSPPIRGQADTQYF. The CDR3 nucleotides read TGTGCCAGCTCACCACCGATAAGGGGGCAGGCAGATACGCAGTATTTT.

In this sample, this clonotype turned up many times. The rearrangement links TRBV19 to TRBJ2-7; 9 bases fit TRBD1. The V gene's germline CDR1 is LNHDA and CDR2 SQIVND (reference sequence). V shed 9 bases, J shed 1 base, and the junction held 10 bases outside the gene matches. CDR3 size: 15 residues. CDR3 region: CASSSSGTGSYEQYF. The DNA for the CDR3 is TGTGCCAGCAGCTCATCCGGGACAGGGTCCTACGAGCAGTACTTC.

The V call is TRBV3-1, the J call TRBJ2-3; 11 positions match TRBD2. This CDR3 spans 19 amino acids. V shed 4 bases and J 2 bases; nucleotides not matched to a gene: 14. Germline values: CDR1 LGHDT, CDR2 YNNKEL (reference sequence). The DNA for the CDR3 is TGTGCCAGCAGCCCCCTGGGGCTAGCGGGAGGCCAGGACACAGATACGCAGTATTTT. Amino acids: CASSPLGLAGGQDTDTQYF.

Concerning this clonotype itself: Being one base from a much bigger clone, this may be a read error. The chain recombines TRBV18 with TRBJ1-1; 8 bases are shared with TRBD1. The germline CDR1 and CDR2 sequences are KGHSH and LQKENI. The CDR3 totals 13 residues. The CDR3 DNA sequence: TGTGCCAGCACACCCTGGACAGGGACGGAAGCTTTCTTT. It yields the protein CASTPWTGTEAFF.

In its sample, this clonotype was seen many times. V gene TRBV20-1 combines with J gene TRBJ2-7, with 7 bases fitting TRBD1. CDR1 is DFQATT and CDR2 is SNEGSKA in the germline V gene (reference sequence). After removal of 5 bases from V and 5 bases from J, the junction contained 12 bases not matched to a gene. The length of the CDR3 is 14 residues. CDR3 amino acids: CSAPTGELGDEQYF. As DNA, the CDR3 is TGCAGTGCTCCTACAGGGGAGCTTGGGGACGAGCAGTACTTC.

The rearrangement joins TRBV29-1 to TRBJ1-1; possible D gene TRBD1, 6 bases. CDR1 and CDR2 (germline): SQVTM, ANQGSEA. The CDR3 has 12 residues. Trimming pared 4 bases from V and 7 bases from J, leaving 13 bases between. This chain's CDR3 is CSVGSQGHEAFF. The DNA for the CDR3 is TGCAGCGTTGGCTCGCAGGGGCATGAAGCTTTCTTT.

CDR3 nucleotide sequence: TGTGCCATCAGTGAGTCGCCGGGACCGAACACCGGGGAGCTGTTTTTT. It specifies CAISESPGPNTGELFF. This rearrangement joins TRBV10-3 to TRBJ2-2, with D possibly called TRBD1 or TRBD2 (5 bases each). This CDR3 has 16 residues. Trimming stripped 0 bases from V and 0 bases from J, with 8 bases between. The germline CDR1 and CDR2 sequences are ENHRY and SYGVKD.

This clonotype turned up a few times. The rearrangement uses TRBV10-3 and TRBJ2-7, with 7 nucleotides matching TRBD2. The CDR3 consists of 18 residues. Germline values: CDR1 ENHRY, CDR2 SYGVKD. J was trimmed by 4 bases and V by 4 bases; bases with no gene match: 19. The CDR3 region has the DNA TGTGCCATCAGTGTATCCCTCTTTTTAACTAGCGCCTTTTACGAGCAGTACTTC. It codes for CAISVSLFLTSAFYEQYF.

This clonotype was detected a few times. V gene TRBV6-5 combines with J gene TRBJ2-7; no firm D call. The CDR3 runs to 15 residues. V lost 0 bases to trimming and J lost 0 bases, with 9 bases between them. Germline V gene lookup returns CDR1 MNHEY and CDR2 SVGAGI. The CDR3 here is CASSYSFLGSYEQYF. The CDR3 DNA is TGTGCCAGCAGTTACTCCTTCCTGGGCTCCTACGAGCAGTACTTC.

Many counts were recorded for this clonotype. The V gene is TRBV7-8, the J gene TRBJ2-3, with D perhaps assigned TRBD1 or TRBD2 (5 bases each). Germline loops: CDR1 SGHVS, CDR2 FQNEAQ. The CDR3 is 17 residues long. Trimming stripped 5 bases from V and 0 bases from J, with 18 bases between. The CDR3 sequence is CASSPRAWGFSTDTQYF. CDR3 DNA sequence: TGTGCCAGCAGCCCACGCGCCTGGGGGTTTAGCACAGATACGCAGTATTTT.

This clonotype showed up just a few times. J is TRBJ2-3 and V is TRBV6-2 or TRBV6-3; TRBD1 or TRBD2 may be the D gene (5 bases each). The length of the CDR3 is 15 residues. Between the trimmed V and J ends, which lost 2 bases and 0 bases, there was a span of 9 bases. Germline CDR1 reads MNHEY; CDR2 reads SVGEGT. The CDR3 region is CASSYGGFSTDTQYF. The CDR3 DNA follows: TGTGCCAGCAGTTACGGGGGTTTTAGCACAGATACGCAGTATTTT.

This clonotype was counted a few times. The chain couples TRBV19 to TRBJ2-5, with 7 nucleotides matching TRBD2. The J call is uncertain, as TRBJ2-1 better fits the DNA end. The CDR3 is 15 amino acids. The germline gives CDR1 LNHDA, CDR2 SQIVND (reference sequence). The DNA for the CDR3 is TGTGCCAGTAGTATTCTGGCGGGAGCCGGAAATGAGCAGTTCTTC. Its protein product is CASSILAGAGNEQFF.

This chain connects TRBV19 to TRBJ1-2; tentatively, D is TRBD1 (6 bases). The CDR3 sequence is 15 residues long. V gave up 1 base and J gave up 2 bases, with 11 bases separating them. Germline assignment: CDR1 LNHDA and CDR2 SQIVND (reference sequence). This chain's CDR3 is CASSIGGAANYGYTF. CDR3 DNA: TGTGCCAGTAGTATAGGGGGGGCCGCCAACTATGGCTACACCTTC.

This clonotype was found many times. The gene calls are TRBV19 and TRBJ1-6; 8 bases are a match to TRBD1. The CDR3 spans 15 residues. J lost 9 bases, V lost 3 bases, and 7 bases had no gene match. Looked up from germline, CDR1 is LNHDA and CDR2 is SQIVND (reference sequence). As DNA, the CDR3 is TGTGCCAGTAGTATCACCTGGGACAGGACTTCACCCCTCCACTTT. Residues: CASSITWDRTSPLHF.

The table lists this clonotype with many counts. The chain links TRBV2 to TRBJ1-5, with 11 bases that match TRBD1. V lost 2 bases, J lost 5 bases, and 5 bases stayed unmatched. Germline loops: CDR1 SNHLY, CDR2 FYNNEI. This CDR3 comprises 16 residues. CDR3 loop: CASSEWGQGEDQPQHF. CDR3 coding DNA: TGTGCCAGCAGTGAATGGGGACAGGGGGAAGATCAGCCCCAGCATTTT. Using reference TRBV2 and TRBJ1-5 for the parts outside the CDR3, the full variable domain is EPEVTQTPSHQVTQMGQEVILRCVPISNHLYFYWYRQILGQKVEFLVSFYNNEISEKSEIFDDQFSVERPDGSNFTLKIRSTKLEDSAMYFCASSEWGQGEDQPQHFGDGTRLSIL.

The V gene is TRBV4-1, the J gene TRBJ1-4, with 9 bases identical to TRBD1. The trim removed 3 bases at V and 6 bases at J, leaving 8 bases unmatched. Germline CDR1 MGHRA, CDR2 YSYEKL. This CDR3 region has 16 residues. The CDR3 spells CASSQVTGTGYEKLFF. CDR3 coding DNA: TGCGCCAGCAGCCAGGTTACCGGGACAGGGTATGAAAAACTGTTTTTT.

The chain recombines TRBV6-1 with TRBJ2-1; tentative D call: TRBD1 (6 bases). V gave up 2 bases and J gave up 0 bases, with 11 bases separating them. Per the germline V gene, CDR1 is MNHNS and CDR2 is SASEGT. The CDR3 is 16 residues long. CDR3 nucleotide sequence: TGTGCCAGCAGTGAAACCACAGGGTTCTCCTACAATGAGCAGTTCTTC. This gives the protein CASSETTGFSYNEQFF.

This clonotype was detected only once. V and J are TRBV27 and TRBJ1-2, with 9 positions matching TRBD1. Trimming removed 4 bases from V and 2 bases from J; junction bases left unmatched: 5. This CDR3 has 15 amino acids. In germline, CDR1 is MNHEY, CDR2 SMNVEV (reference sequence). The CDR3 loop reads CASSSYGTGNYGYTF. The CDR3 coding sequence is TGTGCCAGCAGTTCATACGGGACAGGGAACTATGGCTACACCTTC.

About this clonotype itself: A clone one base away is much larger, so this may be a read error. The chain recombines TRBV6-5 with TRBJ2-1, with D perhaps TRBD2 (6 bases). The DNA matches TRBJ2-7 better at its end, which makes the J call doubtful. CDR1 is MNHEY and CDR2 is SVGAGI in the germline V gene. CDR3 length: 16 residues. CDR3: CASSYSARGGYNEQYF. DNA for the CDR3: TGTGCCAGCAGTTACTCGGCGCGGGGTGGCTACAATGAGCAGTACTTC.

This chain links TRBV28 with TRBJ1-2, with TRBD1 matching 8 bases. V trimming: 6 bases; J trimming: 8 bases; junction bases outside the gene matches: 14. Germline CDR1 MDHEN, CDR2 SYDVKM. There are 15 residues in the CDR3. CDR3 region: CASSPRGQGQGGYTF. The CDR3 nucleotides are TGTGCCAGCAGCCCGCGCGGACAGGGTCAGGGAGGCTACACCTTC.